Below are 9 T cell receptor beta chains sequenced from a single sample in a study of blood T cell repertoires in COVID-19. Here immunoSEQ multiplex PCR was the method, and the copy in TCRdb shows in-frame clones only, minus some. The sample yields under 150,000 clones, approximately 87% seen once. Sequences were obtained from peripheral blood. The source of these receptors is a man younger than 45 with acute or convalescent COVID-19.

This sequence joins TRBV15 and TRBJ1-3, with 9 nucleotides matching TRBD1. The V segment lost 0 bases and the J segment 8 bases; nucleotides outside the gene matches: 5. CDR3 length: 15 amino acids. Germline V gene data show CDR1 as LNHNV and CDR2 as YYDKDF (reference sequence). The CDR3 region has the DNA TGTGCCACCAGCAGAGATGGGGACAGGGAGGACACCATATATTTT. Translating gives CATSRDGDREDTIYF. The variable domain in full, completed from reference TRBV15 and TRBJ1-3, reads DAMVIQNPRYQVTQFGKPVTLSCSQTLNHNVMYWYQQKSSQAPKLLFHYYDKDFNNEADTPDNFQSRRPNTSFCFLDIRSPGLGDTAMYLCATSRDGDREDTIYFGEGSWLTVV.

This rearrangement joins TRBV7-2 to TRBJ2-3; a possible D gene is TRBD2 (6 bases). The germline V and J ends were trimmed by 0 bases and 4 bases, with 11 bases remaining between them. This CDR3 comprises 15 residues. Germline loops: CDR1 SGHTA, CDR2 FQGNSA. As DNA, the CDR3 is TGTGCCAGCAGCTTAGCGTGGACGGGGGCAGATACGCAGTATTTT. Translated: CASSLAWTGADTQYF.

The gene calls are TRBV9 and TRBJ2-3; TRBD2 agrees at 11 bases. This CDR3 is 15 amino acids long. The V gene's germline CDR1 is SGDLS and CDR2 YYNGEE. V shed 6 bases and J 4 bases; nucleotides not matched to a gene: 7. DNA for the CDR3: TGTGCCAGCAACACCGGACTAGCGGGCCCAGATACGCAGTATTTT. It specifies CASNTGLAGPDTQYF.

V gene TRBV21-1 combines with J gene TRBJ2-7; the table's D call TRBD1 went unverified against the DNA. TRBV21-1 is shown as a pseudogene. This CDR3 spans 20 amino acids. CDR3 DNA sequence: TGTGCCAGCAGCAAAGCACCCAGCGGACAGGGACGCCCCCCGTTTCGCGAGCAGTACGTC. Translated: CASSKAPSGQGRPPFREQYV.

The V gene is TRBV5-4, the J gene TRBJ2-5; 7 bases are shared with TRBD1. The CDR3 runs to 14 residues. Trimming removed 3 bases from V and 3 bases from J; junction bases left unmatched: 5. The germline V gene encodes CDR1 SGHNT and CDR2 YYREEE (reference sequence). The CDR3 bases are TGTGCCAGCAGCTGGAGACAGGGCGAAGAGACCCAGTACTTC. It is translated as CASSWRQGEETQYF.

Here the CDR3 reads CASSLGLAGGNEQFF. The CDR3 region has the DNA TGTGCCAGCAGCTTGGGACTAGCGGGAGGGAATGAGCAGTTCTTC. The genes are TRBV7-9 and TRBJ2-1, with TRBD2 identical over 16 bases. The germline V gene has CDR1 SEHNR and CDR2 FQNEAQ (reference sequence). This CDR3 is built from 15 residues. With 3 bases clipped from V and 7 bases from J, the junction kept 0 bases outside the gene matches.

As DNA, the CDR3 is TGTGCCAGCAGTAGCACACAGGGGGCGAACACTGAAGCTTTCTTT. It specifies CASSSTQGANTEAFF. This chain uses TRBV6-5 with TRBJ1-1; 9 bases are shared with TRBD1. Germline CDR1 and CDR2: MNHEY and SVGAGI. The CDR3 is 15 residues long. V lost 5 bases, J lost 1 base, and 5 bases stayed unmatched.

The V call is TRBV7-9, the J call TRBJ1-5; TRBD1 matches at 7 bases. This CDR3 is built from 16 residues. CDR1 SEHNR and CDR2 FQNEAQ come from the germline V gene (reference sequence). After removal of 1 base from V and 6 bases from J, the junction contained 9 bases not matched to a gene. The CDR3 DNA sequence: TGTGCCAGCAGCTTAGACATTAGGTCAGGGGGTCAGCCCCAGCATTTT. Its protein is CASSLDIRSGGQPQHF.

The chain links TRBV30 to TRBJ1-2; D possibly corresponds to TRBD1 (6 bases). Germline V CDR1 and CDR2: GTSNPN, SVGIG (reference sequence). CDR3 length equals 14 residues. V lost 5 bases and J 1 base, leaving 14 bases between the germline ends. CDR3 DNA sequence: TGTGCCTGGTCGCTACAGGGATTTAACTATGGCTACACCTTC. Protein: CAWSLQGFNYGYTF.